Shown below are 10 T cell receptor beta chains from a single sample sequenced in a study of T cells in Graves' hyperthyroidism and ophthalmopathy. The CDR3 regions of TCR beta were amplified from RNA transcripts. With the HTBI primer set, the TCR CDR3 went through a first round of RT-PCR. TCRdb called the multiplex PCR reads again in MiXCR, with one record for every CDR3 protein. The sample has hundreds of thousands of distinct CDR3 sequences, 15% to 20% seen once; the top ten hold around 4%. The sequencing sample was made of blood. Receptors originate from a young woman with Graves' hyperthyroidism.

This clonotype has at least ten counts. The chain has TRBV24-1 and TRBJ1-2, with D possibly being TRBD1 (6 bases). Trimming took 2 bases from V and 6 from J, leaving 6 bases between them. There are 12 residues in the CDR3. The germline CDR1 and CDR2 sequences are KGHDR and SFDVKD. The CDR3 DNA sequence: TGTGCCACCAGTGATTACAGGGATGGCTACACCTTC. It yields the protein CATSDYRDGYTF.

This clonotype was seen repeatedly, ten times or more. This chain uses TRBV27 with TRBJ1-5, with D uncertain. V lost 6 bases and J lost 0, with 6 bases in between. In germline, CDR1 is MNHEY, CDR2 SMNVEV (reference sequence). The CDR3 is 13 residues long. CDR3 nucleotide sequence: TGTGCCAGCAGCCTGAGTAGCAATCAGCCCCAGCATTTT. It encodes CASSLSSNQPQHF.

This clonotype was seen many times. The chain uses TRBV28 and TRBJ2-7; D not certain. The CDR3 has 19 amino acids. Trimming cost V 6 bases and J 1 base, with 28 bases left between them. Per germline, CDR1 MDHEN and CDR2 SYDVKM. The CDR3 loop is CASSPIGYRFAATSYEQYF. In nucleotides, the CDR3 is TGTGCCAGCAGCCCGATTGGTTATAGGTTCGCGGCAACATCCTACGAGCAGTACTTC.

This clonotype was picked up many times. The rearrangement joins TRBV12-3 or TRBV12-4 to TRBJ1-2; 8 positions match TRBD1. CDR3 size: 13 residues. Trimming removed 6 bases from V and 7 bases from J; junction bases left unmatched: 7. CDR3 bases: TGTGCCAGCAGGAGACAGGGGATTGCTGGCTACACCTTC. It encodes CASRRQGIAGYTF.

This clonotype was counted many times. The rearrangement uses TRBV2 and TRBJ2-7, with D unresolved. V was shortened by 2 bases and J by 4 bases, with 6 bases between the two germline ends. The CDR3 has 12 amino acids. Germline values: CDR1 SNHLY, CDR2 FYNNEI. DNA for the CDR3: TGTGCCAGCAGTGAACAGGTATACGAGCAGTACTTC. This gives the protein CASSEQVYEQYF. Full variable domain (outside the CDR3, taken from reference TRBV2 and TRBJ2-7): EPEVTQTPSHQVTQMGQEVILRCVPISNHLYFYWYRQILGQKVEFLVSFYNNEISEKSEIFDDQFSVERPDGSNFTLKIRSTKLEDSAMYFCASSEQVYEQYFGPGTRLTVT.

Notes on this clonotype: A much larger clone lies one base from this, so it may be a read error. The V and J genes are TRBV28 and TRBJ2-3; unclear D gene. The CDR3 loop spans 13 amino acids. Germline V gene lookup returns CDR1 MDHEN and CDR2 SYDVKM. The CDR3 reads CASSPPLPDTPYF. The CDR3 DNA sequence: TGTGCCAGCAGCCCACCACTACCAGATACGCCGTATTTT.

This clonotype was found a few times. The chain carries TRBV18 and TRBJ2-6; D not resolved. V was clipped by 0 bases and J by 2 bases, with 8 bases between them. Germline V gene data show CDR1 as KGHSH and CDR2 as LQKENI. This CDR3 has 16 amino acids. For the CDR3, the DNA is TGTGCCAGCTCACCACCGATAGTCCCTGGGGCCAACGTCCTGACTTTC. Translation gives CASSPPIVPGANVLTF.

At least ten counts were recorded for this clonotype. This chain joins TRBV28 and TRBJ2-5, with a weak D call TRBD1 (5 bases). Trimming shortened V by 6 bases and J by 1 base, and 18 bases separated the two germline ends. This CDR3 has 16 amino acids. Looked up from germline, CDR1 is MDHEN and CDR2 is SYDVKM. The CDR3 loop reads CASSPQARGSQETQYF. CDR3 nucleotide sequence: TGTGCCAGCAGCCCACAAGCAAGGGGTAGCCAAGAGACCCAGTACTTC.

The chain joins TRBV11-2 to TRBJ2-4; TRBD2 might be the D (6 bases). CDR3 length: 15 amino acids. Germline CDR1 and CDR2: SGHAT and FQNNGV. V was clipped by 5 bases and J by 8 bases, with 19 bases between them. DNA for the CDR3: TGTGCCAGCAGCCGTCTTGGCGGGGAGGTGGACATTCAGTACTTC. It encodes CASSRLGGEVDIQYF.

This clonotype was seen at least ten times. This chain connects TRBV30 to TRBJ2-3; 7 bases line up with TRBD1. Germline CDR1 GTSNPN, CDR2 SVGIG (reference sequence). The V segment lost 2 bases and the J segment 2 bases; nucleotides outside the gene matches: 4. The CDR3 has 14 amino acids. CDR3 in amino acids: CAWSSGGVTDTQYF. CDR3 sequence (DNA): TGTGCCTGGAGTTCAGGGGGAGTCACAGATACGCAGTATTTT.